Below, 27 T cell receptor delta chains from the same sample are listed, as sequenced in a study of Vδ1+ human thymocytes. The study, taken as a whole, reports: Highly polyclonal TRG and TRD repertoires with Gaussian CDR3 length distributions appeared in thymus.

Extracted RNA was reverse transcribed into cDNA. Multiplex PCR used pooled V-gene forward primers and a constant-region reverse primer to amplify CDR3s. TCRdb reran clone calling via CATT on the multiplex PCR reads. The top ten clones hold approximately 1% of a sample with 20,000 to 25,000 delta-chain clones, around 7.4% of them seen once. No antigen has been assigned to these receptors. Sequenced material: Vdelta1+ gamma-delta thymocytes from the thymus. The subset is: FACS-sorted CD3+ TCRalphabeta- TCRVdelta1+ TCRVdelta2- thymocytes. These receptors came from a child younger than two who had congenital heart surgery.

Concerning this clone itself: The same CDR3 arises from other DNA sequences in this sample as well. This chain links TRDV1 with TRDJ1; perhaps D is TRDD2 or TRDD3 (6 bases each). The V end was cut by 1 base, the J end by 0 bases, with 33 bases between. Germline-derived CDR1 and CDR2 are TSWWSYY and QGS. This CDR3 region has 23 residues. The CDR3 loop reads CALGEPTPSLPTGDLLYTDKLIF. The CDR3 nucleotides read TGTGCTCTTGGGGAACCCACACCTTCCCTTCCCACGGGGGACCTATTGTACACCGATAAACTCATCTTT.

V and J are TRDV1 and TRDJ1; D gene unclear. The J gene is not listed in TCRdb, so it was assigned here from a DNA match to germline. The CDR3 is 15 residues long. Germline values: CDR1 TSWWSYY, CDR2 QGS. Trimming took 4 bases from V and 1 from J, leaving 13 bases between them. The CDR3 DNA reads TGTGCTCTTGGGGCGGCGGGCGGACCCACCGATAAACTCATCTTT. Residues: CALGAAGGPTDKLIF.

The chain has TRDV1 and TRDJ1, with TRDD3 matching 8 bases. Losses at the gene ends were 0 bases for V and 2 bases for J; bases not matched to a gene: 26. The CDR3 has 23 residues. Germline V gene data show CDR1 as TSWWSYY and CDR2 as QGS. The CDR3 nucleotides read TGTGCTCTTGGGGAACTCAGGGATGCGTCCGTAATGGGATACGCGAGGAGGACCGATAAACTCATCTTT. Residues: CALGELRDASVMGYARRTDKLIF.

The J gene is TRDJ1, the V gene TRDV1; the D gene is possibly TRDD2 (5 bases). This CDR3 has 21 residues. Trimming left V 1 base short and J 0 bases short, with 27 bases between. Looked up from germline, CDR1 is TSWWSYY and CDR2 is QGS. The CDR3, as DNA: TGTGCTCTTGGGGAACCCTACGGAACCCTGGTCGGCGGGTCGTACACCGATAAACTCATCTTT. The encoded protein is CALGEPYGTLVGGSYTDKLIF.

V usage is TRDV1 and J usage is TRDJ1; the match to TRDD3 covers 13 bases. Germline V gene lookup returns CDR1 TSWWSYY and CDR2 QGS. Losses at the gene ends were 3 bases for V and 3 bases for J; bases not matched to a gene: 7. The length of the CDR3 is 17 residues. Here the CDR3 reads CALGDLYWGIRPDKLIF. The CDR3 bases are TGTGCTCTTGGGGATCTGTACTGGGGGATACGGCCCGATAAACTCATCTTT.

On this clone: An end of the junction does not agree with germline; a read error may underlie this. The rearrangement uses TRDV1 and TRDJ1, with D unclear. Germline assignment: CDR1 TSWWSYY and CDR2 QGS. This CDR3 has 12 residues. Here the CDR3 DNA reads TGTGCTCTTGGGATAGCGACCGATAAACCCATCTTT. Translating gives CALGIATDKPIF.

This clone has just a few counts. The chain is built from TRDV1 and TRDJ1; TRDD3 might be the D (10 bases). CDR1 is TSWWSYY and CDR2 is QGS in the germline V gene. The CDR3 extends over 20 amino acids. V lost 2 bases and J lost 0, with 25 bases in between. In nucleotides, the CDR3 is TGTGCTCTTGGGGAAGACCTTCCTACCCGTACTGGGGGATACACCGATAAACTCATCTTT. This translates into CALGEDLPTRTGGYTDKLIF.

This clone was observed a handful of times. A junction boundary mismatches the germline segment, possibly from a read error. The chain couples TRDV1 to TRDJ1; the match to TRDD3 covers 9 bases. The CDR3 consists of 23 residues. Germline CDR1 TSWWSYY, CDR2 QGS. In DNA, the CDR3 is TGTGCTCTTGGGGAAGGGGGGAGTTCCATTAGGAGGGGATACGCTTCGTACACTGATAAACTCATCTTT. It codes for CALGEGGSSIRRGYASYTDKLIF.

This clone was seen only a few times. This chain uses TRDV1 with TRDJ1; 10 bases match TRDD3. Germline trimming cut 5 bases from V and 6 bases from J; bases unmatched to any gene: 18. Germline V lookup: CDR1 TSWWSYY, CDR2 QGS. The length of the CDR3 is 18 residues. The CDR3 spells CALGYPRTGGLRGHKLIF. The CDR3 coding sequence is TGTGCTCTTGGGTATCCCCGTACTGGGGGATTGCGAGGCCATAAACTCATCTTT.

V is TRDV1 and J is TRDJ1, with D maybe TRDD2 (6 bases). Germline V CDR1 and CDR2: TSWWSYY, QGS. V shed 3 bases and J shed 7 bases, with 18 bases lying between them. The CDR3 consists of 15 residues. CDR3 residues: CALGDQSRPSPKLIF. The CDR3 bases are TGTGCTCTTGGGGACCAAAGCAGGCCTTCCCCTAAACTCATCTTT.

The rearrangement joins TRDV1 to TRDJ1, with 10 bases matching TRDD3. This CDR3 has 22 residues. The germline V gene encodes CDR1 TSWWSYY and CDR2 QGS. Losses at the gene ends were 2 bases for V and 0 bases for J; bases not matched to a gene: 21. CDR3 DNA: TGTGCTCTTGGGGAAGACCTTCCTAGGTACTGGGGGATCGGGAAGGACACCGATAAACTCATCTTT. Its translation is CALGEDLPRYWGIGKDTDKLIF.

About this clone: This specimen includes other DNA sequences encoding the same CDR3. The chain couples TRDV1 to TRDJ1, with 10 positions matching TRDD3. This CDR3 has 19 residues. V was pared by 3 bases and J by 0 bases, with 13 bases of the junction left unmatched. Germline lookup yields CDR1 TSWWSYY and CDR2 QGS. The CDR3 spells CALGDPPVLGDAYTDKLIF. CDR3 coding DNA: TGTGCTCTTGGGGATCCTCCTGTACTGGGGGATGCCTACACCGATAAACTCATCTTT.

This clone appeared a few times. J is TRDJ1 and V is TRDV1, with 9 positions matching TRDD3. V lost 0 bases to trimming and J lost 0 bases; unmatched junction nucleotides: 14. CDR3 length: 20 amino acids. Germline CDR1 is TSWWSYY and CDR2 is QGS. CDR3 sequence reads: CALGELDRGYAKTYTDKLIF. DNA of the CDR3: TGTGCTCTTGGGGAACTAGATAGGGGATACGCCAAGACGTACACCGATAAACTCATCTTT.

The chain couples TRDV1 to TRDJ1; TRDD3 agrees at 7 bases. The J gene, absent from TCRdb, was called here by matching the DNA to germline. CDR1 and CDR2 (germline): TSWWSYY, QGS. V lost 0 bases and J lost 0; bases outside the gene matches: 25. The CDR3 runs to 23 residues. The CDR3 loop is CALGELSPTRDTPQTLYTDKLIF. The CDR3 DNA is TGTGCTCTTGGGGAACTATCCCCTACGAGGGATACTCCCCAAACCTTGTACACCGATAAACTCATCTTT.

This clone was counted only a few times. The J gene is TRDJ1, the V gene TRDV1; 10 bases are shared with TRDD3. TCRdb is silent on the J gene; assignment here came from matching the DNA to germline. The germline V gene has CDR1 TSWWSYY and CDR2 QGS. Unmatched junction bases numbered 11, after V lost 0 bases and J lost 7 bases. The CDR3 totals 17 residues. In nucleotides, the CDR3 is TGTGCTCTTGGGGAACTAGAACTGGGGGATCCCTCCGGTAAACTCATCTTT. Its protein is CALGELELGDPSGKLIF.

The chain is built from TRDV1 and TRDJ1, with 13 bases that match TRDD3. Germline V gene lookup returns CDR1 TSWWSYY and CDR2 QGS. This CDR3 is 23 amino acids long. J gave up 1 base and V 7 bases, and 27 bases lay outside the gene matches. CDR3 sequence (DNA): TGTGCTCTTGCGTGCTCCTATCCTTCCTCCCAGTACTGGGGGATACGGGGCACCGATAAACTCATCTTT. It is translated as CALACSYPSSQYWGIRGTDKLIF.

This clone came up a few times. This chain joins TRDV1 and TRDJ1, with 13 bases identical to TRDD3. The CDR3 extends over 23 amino acids. Unmatched junction bases numbered 19, after V lost 0 bases and J lost 0 bases. Germline values: CDR1 TSWWSYY, CDR2 QGS. CDR3 protein: CALGELIYATRTGGYAYTDKLIF. The CDR3 DNA reads TGTGCTCTTGGGGAACTGATCTACGCTACCCGAACTGGGGGATACGCGTACACCGATAAACTCATCTTT.

This rearrangement joins TRDV1 to TRDJ1; tentative D call: TRDD3 (6 bases). CDR3 size: 17 residues. From germline, CDR1 is TSWWSYY and CDR2 QGS. The V end lost 9 bases, the J end lost 2 bases, and 25 bases lay between the germline ends. CDR3 nucleotides: TGTGCTCTGGGCCCACCCTACGACGTACTGGGAACCGATAAACTCATCTTT. Translating gives CALGPPYDVLGTDKLIF.

This clone was detected a few times. The V call is TRDV1, the J call TRDJ1, with TRDD3 matching 10 bases. The CDR3 sequence is 18 residues long. Germline CDR1 is TSWWSYY and CDR2 is QGS. The ends lost 4 bases at V and 5 bases at J; junction bases unmatched: 16. As DNA, the CDR3 is TGTGCTCTTGGGGGACCCCCTACACTGGGGGATTCGTCGGATAAACTCATCTTT. Encoded protein: CALGGPPTLGDSSDKLIF.

The chain carries TRDV1 and TRDJ1, with TRDD3 matching 12 bases. Since TCRdb gives no J gene, matching the DNA to germline was used here to assign it. Looked up from germline, CDR1 is TSWWSYY and CDR2 is QGS. The CDR3 has 19 amino acids. The J segment lost 0 bases and the V segment lost 4 bases, leaving 12 bases of the junction unmatched. The CDR3: CALGAVQTGGYRHTDKLIF. Here the CDR3 DNA reads TGTGCTCTTGGGGCGGTCCAGACTGGGGGATACAGACACACCGATAAACTCATCTTT.

In its sample, this clone was seen a few times. The genes are TRDV1 and TRDJ1, with 8 bases that match TRDD3. The CDR3 runs 18 residues. Trimming took 4 bases from V and 0 from J; bases not matched to a gene: 13. Germline loops: CDR1 TSWWSYY, CDR2 QGS. The CDR3 nucleotides read TGTGCTCTTGGGGGATCACCGTACTGGGGGTTATACACCGATAAACTCATCTTT. This sequence encodes CALGGSPYWGLYTDKLIF.

V is TRDV1 and J is TRDJ1; 7 nucleotides agree with TRDD3. CDR1 is TSWWSYY and CDR2 is QGS in the germline V gene. V shed 1 base, J shed 7 bases, and the junction held 12 bases outside the gene matches. This CDR3 spans 16 amino acids. The CDR3 here is CALGERRVTGYPKLIF. The CDR3 coding sequence is TGTGCTCTTGGGGAACGTCGGGTTACGGGATACCCTAAACTCATCTTT.

V is TRDV1 and J is TRDJ1, with 12 bases matching TRDD3. The germline V gene encodes CDR1 TSWWSYY and CDR2 QGS. The junction had 10 bases not matched to a gene; V was cut back by 2 bases and J by 3 bases. The CDR3 contains 18 residues. The CDR3 is CALGECLSWGIRADKLIF. CDR3 sequence (DNA): TGTGCTCTTGGGGAATGTCTAAGCTGGGGGATACGGGCCGATAAACTCATCTTT.

V is TRDV1 and J is TRDJ1, with D unresolved. The CDR3 is made up of 22 amino acids. Between the trimmed V and J ends, which lost 0 bases and 0 bases, there was a span of 29 bases. Germline-derived CDR1 and CDR2 are TSWWSYY and QGS. The CDR3 region has the DNA TGTGCTCTTGGGGAACTAGCACCCTTAAAGGTGGGACGCGTCTGGTACACCGATAAACTCATCTTT. It yields the protein CALGELAPLKVGRVWYTDKLIF.

This clone was seen a handful of times. The V gene is TRDV1, the J gene TRDJ1; 10 nucleotides line up with TRDD3. This CDR3 is built from 23 residues. Germline V gives CDR1 TSWWSYY, CDR2 QGS. J lost 3 bases, V lost 5 bases, and 30 bases had no gene match. CDR3 sequence reads: CALGPQLPSRGGLGDRIADKLIF. CDR3 coding DNA: TGTGCTCTTGGGCCTCAACTCCCTTCCCGGGGAGGCCTGGGGGATAGGATCGCCGATAAACTCATCTTT.

Sample share makes this clone medium-sized (0.01 to 0.1%). The gene calls are TRDV2 and TRDJ3; D might be TRDD3 (6 bases). The CDR3 length is 19 residues. Per germline, CDR1 GEAIGNYY and CDR2 EKD. The V and J ends lost 1 base and 0 bases respectively, with 15 bases between them. The CDR3 loop reads CACDTGGTTSSWDTRQMFF. CDR3 nucleotides: TGTGCCTGTGACACGGGGGGAACTACGAGCTCCTGGGACACCCGACAGATGTTTTTC.

This clone has a handful of counts. This chain links TRDV1 with TRDJ1; 8 bases line up with TRDD2. The CDR3 consists of 19 residues. Germline V gives CDR1 TSWWSYY, CDR2 QGS. With 7 bases clipped from V and 1 base from J, the junction kept 20 bases outside the gene matches. DNA of the CDR3: TGTGCTCTTGCGGCTTCCTACGTCCCAAGATTTTCTCCCACCGATAAACTCATCTTT. Translation: CALAASYVPRFSPTDKLIF.